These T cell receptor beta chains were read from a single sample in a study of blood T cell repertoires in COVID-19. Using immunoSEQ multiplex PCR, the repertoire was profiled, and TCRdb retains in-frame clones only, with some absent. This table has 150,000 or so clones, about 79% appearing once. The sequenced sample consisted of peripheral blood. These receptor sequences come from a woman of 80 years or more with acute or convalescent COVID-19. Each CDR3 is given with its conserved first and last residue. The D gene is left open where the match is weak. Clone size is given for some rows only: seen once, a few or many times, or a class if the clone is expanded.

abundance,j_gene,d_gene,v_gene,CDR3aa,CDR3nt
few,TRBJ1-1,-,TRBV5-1,CASSLDYTGLNTEAFF,TGCGCCAGCAGCTTGGACTACACAGGGCTGAACACTGAAGCTTTCTTT
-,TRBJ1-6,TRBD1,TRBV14,CASRGTGSGSPLHF,TGTGCCAGCAGAGGGACAGGGTCTGGTTCACCCCTCCACTTT
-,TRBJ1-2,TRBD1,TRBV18,CASSQGTGYGYTF,TGTGCCAGCTCACAAGGGACAGGCTATGGCTACACCTTC
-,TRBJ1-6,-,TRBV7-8,CASSLLGFERHDNSPLHF,TGTGCCAGCAGCCTGCTCGGGTTCGAGCGCCATGATAATTCACCCCTCCACTTT
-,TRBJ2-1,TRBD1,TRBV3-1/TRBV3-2,CASSQAGTGYNEQFF,TGTGCCAGCAGCCAGGCCGGGACAGGGTACAATGAGCAGTTCTTC
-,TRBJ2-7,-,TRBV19,CASSIQGLSYEQYF,TGTGCCAGCTCAATACAGGGTCTATCCTACGAGCAGTACTTC
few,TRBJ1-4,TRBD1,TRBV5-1,CASSPTGAREKLFF,TGCGCCAGCAGCCCGACAGGGGCAAGGGAAAAACTGTTTTTT
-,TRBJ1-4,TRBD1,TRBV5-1,CASSLAGGSNEKLFF,TGCGCCAGCAGCTTGGCAGGGGGGAGTAATGAAAAACTGTTTTTT
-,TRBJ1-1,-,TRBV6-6,CASTVRDFAAFF,TGTGCCAGCACGGTACGGGATTTTGCAGCTTTCTTT
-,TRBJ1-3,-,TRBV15,CATSRDRAGNTIYF,TGTGCCACCAGCAGAGACAGGGCTGGAAACACCATATATTTT
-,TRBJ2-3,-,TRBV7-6,CASSLGESTDTQYF,TGTGCCAGCAGCTTAGGGGAGAGCACAGATACGCAGTATTTT
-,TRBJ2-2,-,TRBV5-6,CASSFRSLVNTGELFF,TGTGCCAGCAGCTTTCGGTCTCTAGTGAACACCGGGGAGCTGTTTTTT
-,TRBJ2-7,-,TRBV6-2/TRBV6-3,CASSYSWPPGFEQYF,TGTGCCAGCAGTTACTCTTGGCCGCCGGGGTTCGAGCAGTACTTC
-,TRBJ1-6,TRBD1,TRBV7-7,CASSSGQNSPLHF,TGTGCTAGCAGCTCGGGACAGAATTCACCCCTCCACTTT
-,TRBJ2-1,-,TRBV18,CASSPRPDSSPYNEQFF,TGTGCCAGCTCACCTCGACCGGACAGTAGCCCCTACAATGAGCAGTTCTTC
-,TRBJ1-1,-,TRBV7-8,CASSATGINTEAFF,TGTGCCAGCAGCGCTACCGGGATAAACACTGAAGCTTTCTTT
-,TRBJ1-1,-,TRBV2,CASSDEGGGRAFF,TGTGCCAGCAGCGACGAGGGGGGAGGGAGGGCTTTCTTT
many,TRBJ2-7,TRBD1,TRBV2,CASSGNRGHEQYF,TGTGCCAGCAGTGGCAACAGGGGCCACGAGCAGTACTTC
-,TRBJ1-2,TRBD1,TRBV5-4,CASSLAAAGGSDGYTF,TGTGCCAGCAGCTTGGCCGCGGCAGGGGGTTCGGATGGCTACACCTTC
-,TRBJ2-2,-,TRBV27,CASSPNFGELFF,TGTGCCAGCAGTCCAAACTTCGGGGAGCTGTTTTTT
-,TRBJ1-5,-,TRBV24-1,CATSNGGSGQPQHF,TGTGCCACCAGTAACGGAGGGTCGGGTCAGCCCCAGCATTTT
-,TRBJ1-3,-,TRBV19,CASSMRGNTIYF,TGTGCCAGTAGTATGAGAGGAAACACCATATATTTT
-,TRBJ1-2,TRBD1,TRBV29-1,CSVEGQGEGYTF,TGCAGCGTTGAGGGACAGGGCGAGGGCTACACCTTC
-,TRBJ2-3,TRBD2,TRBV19,CASSILAGGITDTQYF,TGTGCCAGTAGTATACTAGCGGGGGGGATCACAGATACGCAGTATTTT
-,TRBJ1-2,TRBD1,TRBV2,CASAVDGTGRGYTF,TGTGCCAGCGCAGTTGACGGGACAGGGAGAGGCTACACCTTC
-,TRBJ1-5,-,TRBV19,CASSIARDNQPQHF,TGTGCCAGTAGTATAGCGCGGGACAATCAGCCCCAGCATTTT
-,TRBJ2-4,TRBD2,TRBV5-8,CASSLAEAGGVLAKNIQYF,TGTGCCAGCAGCTTGGCCGAAGCGGGGGGGGTTTTAGCCAAAAACATTCAGTACTTC
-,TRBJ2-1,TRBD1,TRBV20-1,CSASYAAGGNEQFF,TGCAGTGCTAGTTATGCGGCAGGGGGCAATGAGCAGTTCTTC
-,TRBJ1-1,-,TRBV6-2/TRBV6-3,CASSYIQAPTSEAFF,TGTGCCAGCAGTTACATCCAGGCTCCTACTAGTGAAGCTTTCTTT
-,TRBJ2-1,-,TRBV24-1,CATSDPRGAGDEQFF,TGTGCCACCAGTGATCCTCGAGGAGCAGGGGATGAGCAGTTCTTC
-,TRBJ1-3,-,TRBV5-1,CASSLSASSGNTIYF,TGCGCCAGCAGCTTGTCCGCTAGCTCTGGAAACACCATATATTTT
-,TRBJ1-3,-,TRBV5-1,CASSRGGGQGGSGNTIYF,TGCGCCAGCAGCAGGGGCGGGGGACAAGGAGGCTCTGGAAACACCATATATTTT
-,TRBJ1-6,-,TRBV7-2,CASSLDARGAAFNSPLHF,TGTGCCAGCAGCTTAGACGCTCGTGGGGCCGCCTTTAATTCACCCCTCCACTTT
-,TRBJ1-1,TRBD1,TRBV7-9,CASSLYFGLGQKNTEAFF,TGTGCCAGCAGCTTATATTTCGGACTGGGACAGAAGAACACTGAAGCTTTCTTT
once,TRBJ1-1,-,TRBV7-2,CASSRGGTTLTEAFF,TGTGCCAGCAGCCGCGGGGGGACCACCCTCACTGAAGCTTTCTTT
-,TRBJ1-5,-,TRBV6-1,CASSEPRQSAQHF,TGTGCCAGCAGTGAACCCAGACAGTCTGCCCAGCATTTT
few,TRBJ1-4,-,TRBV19,CASSYIGGPDEKLFF,TGTGCCAGTAGCTATATCGGGGGGCCGGATGAAAAACTGTTTTTT
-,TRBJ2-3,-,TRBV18,CASSPNTPSTDTQYF,TGTGCCAGCTCACCTAACACACCTAGCACAGATACGCAGTATTTT
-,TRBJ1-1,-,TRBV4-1,CASSHPGVKTEAFF,TGCGCCAGCAGCCACCCGGGGGTGAAAACTGAAGCTTTCTTT
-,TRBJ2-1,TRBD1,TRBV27,CASSRPGTGVNEQFF,TGTGCCAGCAGTCGACCCGGGACAGGGGTCAATGAGCAGTTCTTC
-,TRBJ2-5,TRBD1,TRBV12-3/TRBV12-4,CASSWTGEETQYF,TGTGCCAGCAGTTGGACAGGGGAGGAGACCCAGTACTTC